This T cell receptor beta chain was profiled in a study of T cells in Graves' hyperthyroidism and ophthalmopathy. Background on the study: Initial diagnosis, before any treatment, was when peripheral blood was collected. General study results and limits: Ophthalmopathy was predicted by the model a median of about 6.5 months ahead of onset.

Germline V gene sequence: CDR1 DFQATT, CDR2 SNEGSKA (reference sequence). V was clipped by 1 base and J by 5 bases; unmatched bases: 4. This CDR3 is 14 amino acids long. TCR beta CDR3 regions were amplified from RNA. HTBI primers drove first-round RT-PCR of the TCR CDR3. A single record per CDR3 protein comes from TCRdb applying MiXCR to the multiplex PCR reads. This sample has about 590,000 distinct CDR3 sequences; approximately 14% occur once, and the top ten carry roughly 6.6%. The hyperthyroidism was newly diagnosed and had lasted under 2 months; the patients were aged 18 to 65. Extraction of PBMCs used 8 to 10 ml of fresh peripheral blood. This clonotype was counted ten times or more. The antigen is not known.

The sequenced sample consisted of blood. This TCR was sampled from a woman in her 30s with Graves' hyperthyroidism. The chain combines TRBV20-1 with TRBJ2-5, with 10 bases identical to TRBD2. CDR3 in amino acids: CSARVASGSETQYF. The CDR3 nucleotides read TGCAGTGCTAGAGTAGCTAGCGGGAGTGAGACCCAGTACTTC.